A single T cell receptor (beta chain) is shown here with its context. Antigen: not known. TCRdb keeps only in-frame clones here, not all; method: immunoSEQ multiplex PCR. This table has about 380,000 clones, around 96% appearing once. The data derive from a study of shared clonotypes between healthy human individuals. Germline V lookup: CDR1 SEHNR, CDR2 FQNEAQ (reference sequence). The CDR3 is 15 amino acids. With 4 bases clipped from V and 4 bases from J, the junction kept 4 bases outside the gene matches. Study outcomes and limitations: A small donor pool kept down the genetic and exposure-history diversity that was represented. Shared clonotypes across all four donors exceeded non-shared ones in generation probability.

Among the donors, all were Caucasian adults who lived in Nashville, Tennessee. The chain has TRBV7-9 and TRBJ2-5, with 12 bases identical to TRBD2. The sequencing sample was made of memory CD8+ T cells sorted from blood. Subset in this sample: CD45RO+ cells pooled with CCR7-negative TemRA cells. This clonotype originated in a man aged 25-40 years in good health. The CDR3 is CASSWTGLAGETQYF. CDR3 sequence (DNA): TGTGCCAGCAGCTGGACGGGACTAGCGGGAGAGACCCAGTACTTC.